This TCR beta chain was found in a study of T cells in Graves' hyperthyroidism and ophthalmopathy. RNA transcripts were the template for amplifying TCR beta CDR3 regions. When the TCR CDR3 underwent first-round RT-PCR, the HTBI primer set was used. TCRdb reprocessed the multiplex PCR reads with MiXCR, giving one entry per CDR3 protein. The table lists about 500,000 distinct CDR3 sequences, under 15% of them singletons, with less than 20% in the top ten. There are 12 residues in the CDR3. In germline, CDR1 is DFQATT, CDR2 SNEGSKA (reference sequence). Trimming removed 1 base at V and 9 bases at J, with 10 bases between. This clonotype showed up many times. Graves' hyperthyroidism without ophthalmopathy progression within 18 months was termed stable.

The TCR was taken from a woman aged 18-29 years with Graves' hyperthyroidism. Sequenced sample: blood. This chain joins TRBV20-1 and TRBJ2-1; D is unresolved. CDR3 sequence reads: CSARVPGFEQFF. The DNA of the CDR3 is TGCAGTGCTAGAGTTCCAGGCTTTGAGCAGTTCTTC.